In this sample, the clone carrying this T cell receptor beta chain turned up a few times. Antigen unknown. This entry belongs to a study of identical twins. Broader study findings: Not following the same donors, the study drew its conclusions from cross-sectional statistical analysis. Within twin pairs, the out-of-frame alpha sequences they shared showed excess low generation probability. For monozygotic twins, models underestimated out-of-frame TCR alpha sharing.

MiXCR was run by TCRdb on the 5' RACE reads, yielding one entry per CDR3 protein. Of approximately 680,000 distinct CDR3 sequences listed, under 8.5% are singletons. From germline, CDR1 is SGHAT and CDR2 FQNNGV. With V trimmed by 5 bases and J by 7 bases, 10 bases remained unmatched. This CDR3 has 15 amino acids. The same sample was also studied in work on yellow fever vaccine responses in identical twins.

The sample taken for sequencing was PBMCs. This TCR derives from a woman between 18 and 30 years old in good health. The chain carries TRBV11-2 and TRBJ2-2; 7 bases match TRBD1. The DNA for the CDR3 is TGTGCCAGCAGCGACCCAAAAAGACAGGGCGGGGAGCTGTTTTTT. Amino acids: CASSDPKRQGGELFF.